This TCR beta chain was captured in a study of blood T cell repertoires in COVID-19. The wider study: Collection of acute and convalescent COVID-19 samples took place in the United States, Italy and Spain.

Germline V gene data show CDR1 as MDHEN and CDR2 as SYDVKM. The CDR3 is 14 residues long. The V gene end was trimmed by 6 bases and the J gene end by 6 bases; junction bases not matched to a gene: 8. Assay: immunoSEQ multiplex PCR; the TCRdb copy retains only in-frame clones and omits some. This table holds around 290,000 clones, around 90% found once. Material: PBMCs or T cells enriched from blood (not recorded which). This chain connects TRBV28 to TRBJ1-2, with 9 bases aligning to TRBD1. The clonotype was recovered from a woman between 25 and 40 years old who had recovered from COVID-19. The CDR3 nucleotides read TGTGCCAGCAGCAGACAGGGGGTGGACCATGGCTACACCTTC. Translated: CASSRQGVDHGYTF.